This TCR beta chain appears in the sequencing data of a study of early T cells in non-severe SARS-CoV-2 infection. Germline values: CDR1 SEHNR, CDR2 FQNEAQ (reference sequence). This CDR3 spans 17 amino acids. The J segment lost 0 bases and the V segment lost 5 bases, leaving 8 bases of the junction unmatched. MiXCR, run by TCRdb on the 5' RACE reads, gives a single entry per CDR3 protein. This table has 65,000 to 95,000 distinct CDR3 sequences, 12% appearing once. This clonotype was seen repeatedly, ten times or more. Sequencing was performed on whole blood, taken at baseline. The chain recombines TRBV7-9 with TRBJ2-3, with 10 positions matching TRBD2. The sequence was obtained from an adult who was a healthcare worker with PCR-confirmed SARS-CoV-2 infection or an uninfected control (not recorded which). The donor label of this sample is uncertain. CDR3 region: CASSPSGGASSTDTQYF. The CDR3 DNA follows: TGTGCCAGCAGCCCAAGCGGGGGGGCCTCAAGCACAGATACGCAGTATTTT.